The next 22 T cell receptor beta chains were all read from a single sample in a study of fetal regulatory T cell absence and autoimmunity. TCRdb's copy holds only in-frame clones and misses some; the assay was immunoSEQ multiplex PCR. The table records about 50,000 clones, around 83% of them present only once. The sequenced sample was cord blood. Receptors were obtained from a newborn boy with IPEX syndrome.

This chain links TRBV11-2 with TRBJ2-1; TRBD2 aligns across 11 bases. V shed 4 bases and J 4 bases; nucleotides not matched to a gene: 0. The CDR3 totals 14 residues. Germline CDR1 is SGHAT and CDR2 is FQNNGV. The CDR3 loop reads CASSSSGGYNEQFF. Written as DNA, the CDR3 is TGTGCCAGCAGCTCTAGCGGGGGGTACAATGAGCAGTTCTTC.

J is TRBJ2-7 and V is TRBV6-5, with TRBD2 identical over 11 bases. J gave up 6 bases and V 6 bases, and 4 bases lay outside the gene matches. The CDR3 loop spans 13 amino acids. CDR1 is MNHEY and CDR2 is SVGAGI in the germline V gene. The CDR3, as DNA: TGTGCCAGCAGCCCTAGCGGGGGGCTCGAGCAGTACTTC. Its translation is CASSPSGGLEQYF.

The V call is TRBV4-3, the J call TRBJ1-6, with a weak D call TRBD1 (5 bases). The germline V gene has CDR1 LGHNA and CDR2 YSLEER. The V gene lost 0 bases and the J gene lost 9 bases, with 12 bases spanning the gap. This CDR3 is built from 15 residues. CDR3 sequence: CASSQDQGGSSPLHF. CDR3 bases: TGCGCCAGCAGCCAAGATCAGGGAGGGAGTTCACCCCTCCACTTT.

The chain couples TRBV4-1 to TRBJ2-2, with a weak D call TRBD1 (6 bases). Germline V lookup: CDR1 MGHRA, CDR2 YSYEKL. This CDR3 is 15 amino acids long. Trimming took 4 bases from V and 7 from J, leaving 16 bases between them. CDR3 nucleotide sequence: TGCGCCAGCAGCCCCCTGGGACATCCGGGCGGGGAGCTGTTTTTT. This encodes CASSPLGHPGGELFF.

This sequence joins TRBV5-1 and TRBJ2-4; D may correspond to TRBD1 or TRBD2 (6 bases each). This CDR3 has 16 residues. Germline CDR1 and CDR2: SGHRS and YFSETQ. V was cut by 4 bases and J by 6 bases, with 20 bases left in between. CDR3 in amino acids: CASSIYYGGSGNIQYF. Written as DNA, the CDR3 is TGCGCCAGCAGCATTTATTACGGGGGCTCAGGAAACATTCAGTACTTC.

The chain carries TRBV21-1 and TRBJ1-1. TRBV21-1 is termed a pseudogene. CDR3 size: 12 residues. CDR3 DNA: TGTGCCAGCACCCCAGGGAGGGGAAGAACTTTCTTT. Its translation is CASTPGRGRTFF.

The chain joins TRBV29-1 to TRBJ1-1; tentative D call: TRBD1 (6 bases). CDR3 length: 15 amino acids. Trimming cost V 0 bases and J 0 bases, with 11 bases left between them. Germline V CDR1 and CDR2: SQVTM, ANQGSEA. CDR3 bases: TGCAGCGTTGAAGAAAAACAGGGATTGAACACTGAAGCTTTCTTT. Protein product: CSVEEKQGLNTEAFF.

There are a few counts of this clone. CDR3 in DNA: TGTGCCAGCAGTTACTCATGCCACGAGCAGTACTTC. This translates into CASSYSCHEQYF. The chain uses TRBV6-5 and TRBJ2-7; D is ambiguous. CDR1 is MNHEY and CDR2 is SVGAGI in the germline V gene. Trimming stripped 0 bases from V and 5 bases from J, with 5 bases between. This CDR3 contains 12 residues.

The gene calls are TRBV4-1 and TRBJ2-2, with D unclear. Deletions cut 4 bases from V and 7 bases from J, with 7 bases between. CDR3 size: 12 residues. Germline V gene data show CDR1 as MGHRA and CDR2 as YSYEKL. CDR3 protein: CASSPASGELFF. The CDR3 DNA sequence: TGCGCCAGCAGCCCAGCCAGCGGGGAGCTGTTTTTT.

CDR3 coding DNA: TGTGCCAGCAGTGGACTAGCGGGGGGGCAGGAGACCCAGTACTTC. As protein: CASSGLAGGQETQYF. The chain has TRBV6-1 and TRBJ2-5, with 14 bases identical to TRBD2. The junction had 3 bases not matched to a gene; V was cut back by 4 bases and J by 5 bases. In germline, CDR1 is MNHNS, CDR2 SASEGT. The CDR3 is made up of 15 amino acids.

V usage is TRBV30 and J usage is TRBJ1-2, with a weak D call TRBD1 (6 bases). V was trimmed by 3 bases and J by 4 bases, leaving 12 bases between them. CDR1 is GTSNPN, CDR2 SVGIG, per germline (reference sequence). The CDR3 is 13 residues long. Here the CDR3 DNA reads TGTGCCTGGAGGGGGGGGCACGGCTATGGCTACACCTTC. It translates to CAWRGGHGYGYTF.

This chain joins TRBV4-1 and TRBJ2-5; D possibly uses TRBD1 or TRBD2 (7 bases each). The CDR3 is 17 amino acids. The V gene lost 0 bases and the J gene lost 3 bases, with 17 bases spanning the gap. The germline CDR1 and CDR2 sequences are MGHRA and YSYEKL. The CDR3 region is CASSQDIMAGGEETQYF. The CDR3 region has the DNA TGCGCCAGCAGCCAAGATATAATGGCAGGGGGGGAAGAGACCCAGTACTTC.

The chain uses TRBV10-3 and TRBJ2-7; 8 bases are shared with TRBD1. V lost 0 bases to trimming and J lost 4 bases; unmatched junction nucleotides: 5. The CDR3 is 15 amino acids. CDR1 is ENHRY and CDR2 is SYGVKD in the germline V gene. The CDR3 coding sequence is TGTGCCATCAGTGAGTCGGCAGGGGGCGGTTACGAGCAGTACTTC. Its protein is CAISESAGGGYEQYF.

The rearrangement links TRBV6-1 to TRBJ2-5; 7 bases match TRBD2. Per germline, CDR1 MNHNS and CDR2 SASEGT. V was clipped by 5 bases and J by 1 base; unmatched bases: 1. This CDR3 comprises 13 residues. The CDR3 reads CASSRLAQETQYF. In DNA, the CDR3 is TGTGCCAGCAGTCGACTAGCCCAAGAGACCCAGTACTTC.

The chain carries TRBV6-6 and TRBJ2-7; 7 nucleotides match TRBD1. Germline-derived CDR1 and CDR2 are MNHNY and SVGAGI (reference sequence). Germline trimming cut 0 bases from V and 2 bases from J; bases unmatched to any gene: 4. The CDR3 totals 15 residues. In nucleotides, the CDR3 is TGTGCCAGCAGTTACTCCCCCGGGACAGCCTACGAGCAGTACTTC. Protein: CASSYSPGTAYEQYF.

This chain connects TRBV13 to TRBJ2-2; the match to TRBD2 covers 9 bases. The V segment lost 3 bases and the J segment 1 base; nucleotides outside the gene matches: 3. The V gene's germline CDR1 is PRHDT and CDR2 FYEKMQ (reference sequence). This CDR3 spans 16 amino acids. CDR3 amino acids: CASSFATSGNTGELFF. Here the CDR3 DNA reads TGTGCCAGCAGCTTCGCGACTAGCGGGAACACCGGGGAGCTGTTTTTT.

The chain joins TRBV4-1 to TRBJ2-1; 7 nucleotides agree with TRBD1. Per germline, CDR1 MGHRA and CDR2 YSYEKL. This CDR3 is built from 15 residues. The J segment lost 0 bases and the V segment lost 4 bases, leaving 3 bases of the junction unmatched. CDR3 sequence: CASSPGQSSYNEQFF. DNA of the CDR3: TGCGCCAGCAGCCCGGGACAGAGCTCCTACAATGAGCAGTTCTTC.

In DNA form, the CDR3 reads TGCGCCAGCAGCCAAGATCGAGCTAGCGGGGGAGGGACCGGGGAGCTGTTTTTT. Protein product: CASSQDRASGGGTGELFF. The V and J genes are TRBV4-1 and TRBJ2-2, with 10 bases identical to TRBD2. The germline V gene has CDR1 MGHRA and CDR2 YSYEKL. Germline trimming cut 0 bases from V and 5 bases from J; bases unmatched to any gene: 9. This CDR3 comprises 18 residues.

This chain joins TRBV6-1 and TRBJ2-7; TRBD2 agrees at 15 bases. V lost 6 bases to trimming and J lost 12 bases; unmatched junction nucleotides: 9. This CDR3 comprises 14 residues. Germline V gives CDR1 MNHNS, CDR2 SASEGT. CDR3 region: CASSPRTSGRAPYF. The CDR3 region has the DNA TGTGCCAGCAGCCCCAGGACTAGCGGGAGGGCCCCGTACTTC.

This sequence joins TRBV25-1 and TRBJ2-2; 8 bases are shared with TRBD1. This CDR3 is 14 amino acids long. V was clipped by 7 bases and J by 6 bases; unmatched bases: 7. The germline V gene has CDR1 MGHDK and CDR2 SYGVNS. Here the CDR3 DNA reads TGTGCCAGCACCAATCAGGGGGCAGCCGGGGAGCTGTTTTTT. It specifies CASTNQGAAGELFF.

The sample holds one count of this clone. The J gene is TRBJ2-3, the V gene TRBV7-6; perhaps TRBD2 as D (5 bases). V was shortened by 5 bases and J by 1 base, with 13 bases between the two germline ends. Germline CDR1 and CDR2: SGHVS and FNYEAQ. The CDR3 totals 15 residues. The CDR3 DNA follows: TGTGCCAGCAGCCGAAGCGGCCATCGCACAGATACGCAGTATTTT. Translating gives CASSRSGHRTDTQYF.

This rearrangement joins TRBV5-1 to TRBJ2-3; the D gene could be TRBD1 or TRBD2 (5 bases each). The CDR3 spans 13 residues. Germline loops: CDR1 SGHRS, CDR2 YFSETQ. The V and J ends lost 0 bases and 10 bases respectively, with 12 bases between them. The CDR3 DNA reads as TGCGCCAGCAGCTTGGATTATCAGGGACCGCAGTATTTT. Amino acids: CASSLDYQGPQYF.